This T cell receptor (beta chain) appears in the sequencing data of a study of CD8+CD57+ T cells in acquired aplastic anemia. TCR beta VDJ and CDR3 were profiled, and genomic DNA was the template. TCRdb used MiXCR to reprocess the reads, holding one entry per CDR3 protein. The profile shows a few hundred thousand distinct CDR3 sequences, under 40% of them singletons. Patients chosen for sequencing had CD8+CD57+ cells that had expanded, as shown by flow cytometry. This clonotype was counted a single time. Antigen: not known. There are 15 residues in the CDR3. Germline V gene lookup returns CDR1 MGHRA and CDR2 YSYEKL. Unmatched junction bases numbered 7, after V lost 2 bases and J lost 5 bases. Study observations and caveats: Around 27 CD8+ CDR3 sequences occurred in both the patients and the controls.

V and J are TRBV4-1 and TRBJ1-1; 8 bases are a match to TRBD1. The TCR originated in a human donor with aplastic anemia. The source material was sorted CD4+, CD8+, or CD8+CD57+ T cells (not recorded which) from PBMCs. CDR3 sequence reads: CASSQRGQVGTEAFF. CDR3 DNA sequence: TGCGCCAGCAGCCAACGGGGACAGGTCGGGACTGAAGCTTTCTTT.